This is a list of T cell receptor beta chains from one sample in a study of T cell changes during pregnancy in multiple sclerosis. Generated by immunoSEQ multiplex PCR, the TCRdb table keeps only in-frame clones and is missing some. This sample has fewer than 35,000 clones, with about 92% found just once. The sample here was CD4+ T cells from peripheral blood mononuclear cells, taken in the second trimester of pregnancy. The receptors were sampled from a female donor in good health, enrolled as a control in a pregnancy study. Both conserved end residues are part of each CDR3. A row's size may be missing; if present it is once, few, many or a size class.

clone_size v_call cdr3_length cdr3_aa
- TRBV19 15 CASRPSSGKGGEQFF
- TRBV7-2 17 CASSLGRGGWFNTEAFF
- TRBV10-3 14 CAISEDRDAGGYTF
- TRBV20-1 11 CSARDGFEAFF
- TRBV6-5 16 CASSYQSRTGKDTQYF
- TRBV9 16 CASSGGGGSSYNEQFF
- TRBV7-2 15 CASSFAGTTNNEQFF
- TRBV10-3 14 CAISVAGGDYGYTF
- TRBV14 14 CASSQGPGRYGYTF
- TRBV7-2 14 CASSQGQGNYGYTF
- TRBV11-1 16 CASSRGGQGATYEQYF
- TRBV9 16 CASSVAQAGTPYGYTF
- TRBV5-1 12 CASSLARETQYF
- TRBV11-3 19 CASSQWGSGGPQGGNEQFF
- TRBV7-8 16 CASSLAVAGESSPLHF
- TRBV21-1 15 CASSGQGWAVVGYTF
- TRBV27 14 CASSRPGGNTEAFF
few TRBV11-2 14 CASSSRLAGYEQYF
- TRBV4-3 17 CASSQVTGGANTGELFF
- TRBV30 9 CAGGYGYTF
- TRBV28 14 CASSLIQMNTEAFF
- TRBV5-1 14 CASSSTGVGYGYTF
- TRBV6-5 14 CASKGQGSNQPQHF
- TRBV10-3 13 CAISGTSYGEQFF
- TRBV7-2 13 CASSLPGMDTQYF
- TRBV10-1 13 CASLLDSTDTQYF
once TRBV7-9 12 CASSFSVDEQYF
medium-sized TRBV18 17 CASSPTIGTGTTYEQYF
- TRBV4-1 18 CASSDVDRGLGGGPGQYF
once TRBV19 12 CASSRAGAEAFF
- TRBV5-6 17 CASSLGLAGRSSYEQYF
- TRBV7-8 16 CASSLRQQATGEQAFF
- TRBV4-3 15 CASSQERGDSYEQYF
few TRBV19 17 CASSRIGGRERAETQYF
- TRBV7-9 15 CASSPGGLTKNIQYF
- TRBV7-8 15 CASSSTPRMNTEAFF
- TRBV4-2 17 CASSQDYRATGANVLTF